The 29 T cell receptor beta chains in this list originate from one sample, sequenced in a study of blood T cell repertoires in COVID-19. Measured with immunoSEQ multiplex PCR; TCRdb has only the in-frame clones, and not every one. This sample has about 250,000 clones, with roughly 90% found just once. Sequencing was performed on PBMCs or T cells enriched from blood (not recorded which). All receptors derive from a man aged 35 to 55 who had recovered from COVID-19.

The chain recombines TRBV19 with TRBJ1-2; D gene ambiguous. This CDR3 has 13 residues. CDR1 and CDR2 (germline): LNHDA, SQIVND (reference sequence). Trimming took off 0 bases at V and 6 bases at J, with 8 bases between the two ends. CDR3 coding DNA: TGTGCCAGTAGTATAGACCCGAGTAATGGCTACACCTTC. This gives the protein CASSIDPSNGYTF.

V usage is TRBV9 and J usage is TRBJ2-5; 10 bases are a match to TRBD2. Germline CDR1 reads SGDLS; CDR2 reads YYNGEE. V shed 0 bases, J shed 4 bases, and the junction held 6 bases outside the gene matches. This CDR3 has 16 amino acids. The CDR3 spells CASSVEGAGGGETQYF. CDR3 nucleotides: TGTGCCAGCAGCGTAGAAGGAGCGGGAGGGGGAGAGACCCAGTACTTC.

The CDR3 coding sequence is TGTGCCAGCAGCTTAAGACTAGCGGGGCCGGGCACAGATACGCAGTATTTT. It is translated as CASSLRLAGPGTDTQYF. The chain carries TRBV7-3 and TRBJ2-3; 11 bases fit TRBD2. Germline assignment: CDR1 SGHTA and CDR2 FQGTGA. Trimming at V came to 1 base and at J to 1 base, leaving 4 bases not matched to a gene. The CDR3 is made up of 17 amino acids.

This rearrangement joins TRBV6-5 to TRBJ2-7; TRBD2 aligns across 7 bases. The V gene's germline CDR1 is MNHEY and CDR2 SVGAGI. J lost 0 bases, V lost 6 bases, and 5 bases had no gene match. The CDR3 runs 14 residues. CDR3 DNA: TGTGCCAGCAGCACGGGGGGTAGCTCCTACGAGCAGTACTTC. Translating it yields CASSTGGSSYEQYF.

The chain couples TRBV21-1 to TRBJ2-1; the table's D call of TRBD2 was not tested on the DNA. TRBV21-1 is a listed pseudogene. This CDR3 spans 16 amino acids. CDR3 residues: CASSNAGTTWAGEQFF. The DNA of the CDR3 is TGTGCCAGCAGCAACGCCGGGACTACCTGGGCGGGAGAGCAGTTCTTC.

The rearrangement uses TRBV15 and TRBJ1-4; possible D gene TRBD1, 6 bases. This CDR3 has 13 amino acids. Trimming pared 3 bases from V and 7 bases from J, leaving 9 bases between. Germline V gives CDR1 LNHNV, CDR2 YYDKDF (reference sequence). The CDR3 loop reads CATSRAGAEKLFF. The CDR3 DNA is TGTGCCACCAGCAGGGCAGGGGCTGAAAAACTGTTTTTT.

This chain joins TRBV29-1 and TRBJ1-1; TRBD1 matches 10 bases. Germline V gene data show CDR1 as SQVTM and CDR2 as ANQGSEA. The CDR3 runs 15 residues. Trimming at V came to 8 bases and at J to 4 bases, leaving 13 bases not matched to a gene. CDR3 in amino acids: CSFRGDRGGGTEAFF. CDR3 coding DNA: TGCAGCTTCCGGGGGGACAGGGGAGGAGGCACTGAAGCTTTCTTT.

V is TRBV4-3 and J is TRBJ2-1; D ambiguous. The CDR3 extends over 18 amino acids. The germline V and J ends were trimmed by 0 bases and 7 bases, with 22 bases remaining between them. The V gene's germline CDR1 is LGHNA and CDR2 YSLEER. The CDR3 is CASSQDSLGSYTGNEQFF. For the CDR3, the DNA is TGCGCCAGCAGCCAAGATTCTCTAGGCAGCTACACCGGTAATGAGCAGTTCTTC.

This chain joins TRBV9 and TRBJ1-4; D not resolved. This CDR3 spans 16 amino acids. Trimming pared 0 bases from V and 3 bases from J, leaving 12 bases between. Germline V gives CDR1 SGDLS, CDR2 YYNGEE. The CDR3 DNA follows: TGTGCCAGCAGCGTAGGGTACCCCGGGGCTAATGAAAAACTGTTTTTT. It translates to CASSVGYPGANEKLFF. Variable domain in full (rest from reference TRBV9 and TRBJ1-4): DSGVTQTPKHLITATGQRVTLRCSPRSGDLSVYWYQQSLDQGLQFLIQYYNGEERAKGNILERFSAQQFPDLHSELNLSSLELGDSALYFCASSVGYPGANEKLFFGSGTQLSVL.

Only one count was recorded for this clone. CDR3 nucleotides: TGTGCCAGCAGCTTAGTCGGGGGAAGGGATTCACCCCTCCACTTT. Translation: CASSLVGGRDSPLHF. The V gene is TRBV7-2, the J gene TRBJ1-6; possibly TRBD1 for D (5 bases). The germline V and J ends were trimmed by 1 base and 8 bases, with 12 bases remaining between them. CDR3 size: 15 residues. Germline V CDR1 and CDR2: SGHTA, FQGNSA. The full variable domain, its missing parts supplied by reference TRBV7-2 and TRBJ1-6, is GAGVSQSPSNKVTEKGKDVELRCDPISGHTALYWYRQSLGQGLEFLIYFQGNSAPDKSGLPSDRFSAERTGGSVSTLTIQRTQQEDSAVYLCASSLVGGRDSPLHFGNGTRLTVT.

The CDR3, as DNA: TGTGCCAGCAGTCCTATGACAGGCTCATCCTACGAGCAGTACTTC. Encoded protein: CASSPMTGSSYEQYF. This sequence joins TRBV27 and TRBJ2-7, with D tentatively TRBD1 (6 bases). CDR1 and CDR2 (germline): MNHEY, SMNVEV (reference sequence). The V and J ends lost 5 bases and 1 base respectively, with 15 bases between them. This CDR3 contains 15 residues.

J is TRBJ2-7 and V is TRBV10-1; 13 bases are shared with TRBD2. The CDR3 spans 19 residues. The J segment lost 1 base and the V segment lost 2 bases, leaving 11 bases of the junction unmatched. Germline CDR1 is WNHNN and CDR2 is SYGVQD (reference sequence). For the CDR3, the DNA is TGCGCCAGCAGTGAGCACACCGGGACTAGCGGGACGTTTTCCTACGAGCAGTACTTC. It encodes CASSEHTGTSGTFSYEQYF.

J is TRBJ2-7 and V is TRBV29-1; 11 bases are a match to TRBD1. From germline, CDR1 is SQVTM and CDR2 ANQGSEA. This CDR3 comprises 15 residues. The V gene end was trimmed by 2 bases and the J gene end by 0 bases; junction bases not matched to a gene: 3. The DNA for the CDR3 is TGCAGCGTTGAACGCGGGACAGGGGGCTCCTACGAGCAGTACTTC. It translates to CSVERGTGGSYEQYF.

The genes are TRBV9 and TRBJ2-5; 10 nucleotides line up with TRBD2. The junction had 7 bases not matched to a gene; V was cut back by 4 bases and J by 1 base. CDR1 and CDR2 (germline): SGDLS, YYNGEE. The CDR3 loop spans 16 amino acids. The CDR3 DNA reads as TGTGCCAGCAGCTCCGGCGTAGCGGGGGGCCAAGAGACCCAGTACTTC. Its protein product is CASSSGVAGGQETQYF.

This chain uses TRBV5-1 with TRBJ1-6; 11 bases agree with TRBD1. There are 15 residues in the CDR3. The germline gives CDR1 SGHRS, CDR2 YFSETQ. After removal of 4 bases from V and 10 bases from J, the junction contained 7 bases not matched to a gene. Written as DNA, the CDR3 is TGCGCCAGCAGCCCGAGGACAGGGGGCCGGTCACCCCTCCACTTT. Amino acids: CASSPRTGGRSPLHF.

In this sample, this clone turned up once. The chain carries TRBV11-3 and TRBJ1-6; D is ambiguous. Germline loops: CDR1 SGHNT, CDR2 YENEEA. The germline V and J ends were trimmed by 0 bases and 12 bases, with 9 bases remaining between them. CDR3 length: 13 amino acids. Here the CDR3 reads CASSLDPWQPLHF. The CDR3 region has the DNA TGTGCCAGCAGCTTAGACCCATGGCAACCCCTCCACTTT. Full variable domain (missing parts from reference TRBV11-3 and TRBJ1-6): EAGVVQSPRYKIIEKKQPVAFWCNPISGHNTLYWYLQNLGQGPELLIRYENEEAVDDSQLPKDRFSAERLKGVDSTLKIQPAELGDSAVYLCASSLDPWQPLHFGNGTRLTVT.

On this clone: Germline and junction disagree at one end, which may indicate a read error. The gene calls are TRBV5-1 and TRBJ2-1; 14 bases fit TRBD2. The CDR3 is 19 residues long. In germline, CDR1 is SGHRS, CDR2 YFSETQ. CDR3 bases: TGCGCCAGCAGCTCGACTAGCGGGAGGGCACTCTCCTCCAACAATGAGCAGTTCTTC. Its translation is CASSSTSGRALSSNNEQFF. The variable domain in full, completed from reference TRBV5-1 and TRBJ2-1, reads KAGVTQTPRYLIKTRGQQVTLSCSPISGHRSVSWYQQTPGQGLQFLFEYFSETQRNKGNFPGRFSGRQFSNSRSEMNVSTLELGDSALYLCASSSTSGRALSSNNEQFFGPGTRLTVL.

The rearrangement links TRBV15 to TRBJ2-1, with 8 bases matching TRBD2. The CDR3 is 16 amino acids. Germline CDR1 reads LNHNV; CDR2 reads YYDKDF (reference sequence). Trimming removed 5 bases from V and 4 bases from J; junction bases left unmatched: 10. The CDR3 nucleotides read TGTGCCACCAGCCGGCAGTTGACTAGCGAGTACAATGAGCAGTTCTTC. Protein: CATSRQLTSEYNEQFF.

The chain couples TRBV28 to TRBJ2-5; the match to TRBD1 covers 7 bases. The J segment lost 4 bases and the V segment lost 3 bases, leaving 26 bases of the junction unmatched. This CDR3 is built from 21 residues. Germline V gene data show CDR1 as MDHEN and CDR2 as SYDVKM. CDR3 sequence reads: CASSFLRQGSFGSFRRETQYF. CDR3 DNA: TGTGCCAGCAGTTTCTTAAGACAGGGTAGTTTCGGGTCGTTTCGGCGAGAGACCCAGTACTTC.

The chain links TRBV25-1 to TRBJ2-7, with 9 bases matching TRBD1. CDR3 length equals 15 residues. Per the germline V gene, CDR1 is MGHDK and CDR2 is SYGVNS. After removal of 0 bases from V and 5 bases from J, the junction contained 5 bases not matched to a gene. CDR3 DNA sequence: TGTGCCAGCAGTGAATACGGGACAGGGACGCACGAGCAGTACTTC. It encodes CASSEYGTGTHEQYF.

V is TRBV21-1 and J is TRBJ2-1; TRBD2, as called in the table, went unchecked against the DNA. TRBV21-1 is shown as a pseudogene. The CDR3 length is 14 residues. The CDR3 reads CASSNREGGDEQFF. The CDR3 DNA reads as TGTGCCAGCAGCAATCGGGAGGGCGGGGATGAGCAGTTCTTC.

This clone was seen a few times. This chain connects TRBV19 to TRBJ1-1, with D possibly being TRBD1 (5 bases). V lost 9 bases and J lost 12, with 17 bases in between. The CDR3 loop spans 11 amino acids. The germline gives CDR1 LNHDA, CDR2 SQIVND (reference sequence). The CDR3 sequence: CASGGRVVPFF. The CDR3 region has the DNA TGTGCCAGCGGGGGGAGGGTGGTTCCTTTCTTT.

The chain has TRBV11-3 and TRBJ2-3, with 9 bases matching TRBD1. Trimming took 5 bases from V and 2 from J; bases not matched to a gene: 5. The CDR3 has 15 amino acids. The germline V gene has CDR1 SGHNT and CDR2 YENEEA. The CDR3 DNA is TGTGCCAGCAGCCGTAGGACAGGGGCCACAGATACGCAGTATTTT. Protein product: CASSRRTGATDTQYF.

This clone was detected a few times. This sequence joins TRBV28 and TRBJ1-4; the D gene is possibly TRBD1 (5 bases). CDR3 length equals 15 residues. Deletions cut 5 bases from V and 12 bases from J, with 22 bases between. Germline lookup yields CDR1 MDHEN and CDR2 SYDVKM. The DNA for the CDR3 is TGTGCCAGCAGTCCGGGGGACGGAAGGTCCGGAGAACTGTTTTTT. The encoded protein is CASSPGDGRSGELFF.

J is TRBJ1-1 and V is TRBV10-2, with D possibly matching TRBD1 (6 bases). V was shortened by 2 bases and J by 2 bases, with 15 bases between the two germline ends. CDR1 and CDR2 from the germline V gene are WSHSY and SAAADI. The CDR3 has 16 amino acids. The CDR3 loop is CASSEKWQGYNTEAFF. The CDR3 DNA reads as TGCGCCAGCAGTGAGAAGTGGCAGGGGTATAACACTGAAGCTTTCTTT.

The chain recombines TRBV7-3 with TRBJ2-2; maybe TRBD1 (5 bases). The CDR3 totals 13 residues. Deletions cut 5 bases from V and 3 bases from J, with 7 bases between. In germline, CDR1 is SGHTA, CDR2 FQGTGA. The CDR3, as DNA: TGTGCCAGCAGCGCAGGGTACACCGGGGAGCTGTTTTTT. Translation gives CASSAGYTGELFF.

The chain links TRBV5-1 to TRBJ1-1, with 10 bases identical to TRBD1. After removal of 4 bases from V and 7 bases from J, the junction contained 7 bases not matched to a gene. The CDR3 is 14 residues long. The germline gives CDR1 SGHRS, CDR2 YFSETQ. CDR3 residues: CASSGGTGVVEAFF. The CDR3 DNA is TGCGCCAGCAGCGGCGGGACAGGGGTTGTTGAAGCTTTCTTT.

V and J are TRBV28 and TRBJ2-7; TRBD1 is a possible D gene (6 bases). The CDR3 is made up of 15 amino acids. CDR1 is MDHEN, CDR2 SYDVKM, per germline. V shed 6 bases and J shed 3 bases, with 18 bases lying between them. CDR3 amino acids: CASSPATGQHYEQYF. The DNA for the CDR3 is TGTGCCAGCAGCCCAGCTACAGGACAGCACTACGAGCAGTACTTC. The full variable domain, rest sourced from reference TRBV28 and TRBJ2-7, is DVKVTQSSRYLVKRTGEKVFLECVQDMDHENMFWYRQDPGLGLRLIYFSYDVKMKEKGDIPEGYSVSREKKERFSLILESASTNQTSMYLCASSPATGQHYEQYFGPGTRLTVT.

The rearrangement joins TRBV29-1 to TRBJ1-2; the D is unclear. Per germline, CDR1 SQVTM and CDR2 ANQGSEA. The V and J ends lost 1 base and 4 bases respectively, with 10 bases between them. CDR3 size: 13 residues. This chain's CDR3 is CSVEANGGYGYTF. CDR3 in DNA: TGCAGCGTTGAAGCCAACGGCGGCTATGGCTACACCTTC.